This T cell receptor (beta chain) is from a study of T cell responses to AZD1222 COVID-19 vaccine. CDR1 and CDR2 (germline): MNHNY, SVGAGI (reference sequence). The V and J ends lost 5 bases and 5 bases respectively, with 12 bases between them. This CDR3 region has 13 residues. The table came from immunoSEQ multiplex PCR; TCRdb's copy has only in-frame clones and leaves some out. The sample consists of approximately 150,000 clones, around 92% of them appearing once. This clonotype was sampled from an adult in good health. The genes are TRBV6-6 and TRBJ2-5, with a weak D call TRBD1 (6 bases). Sequencing used peripheral blood, obtained on day 0 of MenACWY control vaccination. The CDR3 DNA sequence: TGTGCCAGCAGTCGAGACAGGAGGGAGACCCAGTACTTC. Its protein is CASSRDRRETQYF.